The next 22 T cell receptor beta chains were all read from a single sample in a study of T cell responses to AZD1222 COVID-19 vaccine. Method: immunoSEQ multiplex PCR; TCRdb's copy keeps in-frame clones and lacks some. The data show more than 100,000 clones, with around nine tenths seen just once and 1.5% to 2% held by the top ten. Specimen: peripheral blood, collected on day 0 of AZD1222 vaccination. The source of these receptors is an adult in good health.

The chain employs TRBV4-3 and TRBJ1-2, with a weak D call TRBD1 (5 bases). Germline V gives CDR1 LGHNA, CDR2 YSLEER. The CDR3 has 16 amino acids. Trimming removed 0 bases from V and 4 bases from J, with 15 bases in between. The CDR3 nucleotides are TGCGCCAGCAGCCAAGATCAGGGCCCGAGAATCTATGGCTACACCTTC. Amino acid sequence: CASSQDQGPRIYGYTF.

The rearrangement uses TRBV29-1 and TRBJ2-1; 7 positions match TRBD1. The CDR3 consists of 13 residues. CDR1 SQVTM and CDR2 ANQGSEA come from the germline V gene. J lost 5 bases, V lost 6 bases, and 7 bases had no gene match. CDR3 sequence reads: CSVGTDLNNEQFF. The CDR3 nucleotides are TGCAGCGTCGGGACAGACCTGAACAATGAGCAGTTCTTC.

Here the CDR3 reads CASSPRTSSPGTDTQYF. The DNA of the CDR3 is TGTGCCAGCAGCCCTCGGACTAGCTCCCCTGGCACAGATACGCAGTATTTT. The rearrangement joins TRBV13 to TRBJ2-3; the match to TRBD2 covers 8 bases. The V gene's germline CDR1 is PRHDT and CDR2 FYEKMQ (reference sequence). This CDR3 contains 17 residues. The junction had 11 bases not matched to a gene; V was cut back by 5 bases and J by 1 base.

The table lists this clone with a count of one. The CDR3 loop is CASSLGTSGSDEQFF. DNA for the CDR3: TGTGCCAGCAGCTTAGGGACTAGCGGGAGCGATGAGCAGTTCTTC. The rearrangement joins TRBV7-9 to TRBJ2-1, with 13 nucleotides matching TRBD2. V lost 1 base, J lost 8 bases, and 2 bases stayed unmatched. Germline lookup yields CDR1 SEHNR and CDR2 FQNEAQ (reference sequence). The CDR3 has 15 amino acids.

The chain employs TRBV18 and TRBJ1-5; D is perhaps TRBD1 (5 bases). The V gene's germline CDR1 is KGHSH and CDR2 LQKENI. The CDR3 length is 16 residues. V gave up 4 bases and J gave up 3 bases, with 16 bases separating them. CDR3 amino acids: CASSLGDPRFNQPQHF. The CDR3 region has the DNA TGTGCCAGCTCACTTGGGGACCCTCGCTTCAATCAGCCCCAGCATTTT.

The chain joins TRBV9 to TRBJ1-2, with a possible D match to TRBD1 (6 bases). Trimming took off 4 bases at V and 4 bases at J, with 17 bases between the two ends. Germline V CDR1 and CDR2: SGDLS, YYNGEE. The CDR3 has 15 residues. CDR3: CASSQGTPNAYGYTF. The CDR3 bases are TGTGCCAGCAGCCAGGGGACACCTAACGCCTATGGCTACACCTTC. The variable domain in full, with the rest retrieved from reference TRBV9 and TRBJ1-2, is DSGVTQTPKHLITATGQRVTLRCSPRSGDLSVYWYQQSLDQGLQFLIQYYNGEERAKGNILERFSAQQFPDLHSELNLSSLELGDSALYFCASSQGTPNAYGYTFGSGTRLTVV.

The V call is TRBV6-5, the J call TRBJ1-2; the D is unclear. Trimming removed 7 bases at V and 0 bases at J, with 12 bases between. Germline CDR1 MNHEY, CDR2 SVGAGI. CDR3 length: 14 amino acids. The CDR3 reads CASNKAISNYGYTF. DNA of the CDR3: TGTGCCAGCAATAAGGCAATTTCTAACTATGGCTACACCTTC.

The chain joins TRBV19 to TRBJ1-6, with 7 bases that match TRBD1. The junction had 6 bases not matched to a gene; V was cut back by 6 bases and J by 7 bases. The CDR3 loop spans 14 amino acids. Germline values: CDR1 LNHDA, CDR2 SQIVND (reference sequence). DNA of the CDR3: TGTGCCAGTAGGCCGACAGGGCGCAATTCACCCCTCCACTTT. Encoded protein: CASRPTGRNSPLHF.

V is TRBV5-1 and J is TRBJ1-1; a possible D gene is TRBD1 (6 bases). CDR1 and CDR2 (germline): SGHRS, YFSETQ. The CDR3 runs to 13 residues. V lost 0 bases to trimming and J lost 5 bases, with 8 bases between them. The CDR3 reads CASSLAGVTEAFF. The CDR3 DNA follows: TGCGCCAGCAGCTTGGCAGGGGTTACTGAAGCTTTCTTT.

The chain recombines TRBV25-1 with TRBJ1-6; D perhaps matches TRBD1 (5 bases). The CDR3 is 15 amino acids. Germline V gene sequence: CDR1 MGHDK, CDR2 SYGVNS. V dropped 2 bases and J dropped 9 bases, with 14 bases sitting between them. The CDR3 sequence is CASSEVDSPSSPLHF. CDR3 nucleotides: TGTGCCAGCAGTGAAGTCGACAGTCCTTCTTCACCCCTCCACTTT.

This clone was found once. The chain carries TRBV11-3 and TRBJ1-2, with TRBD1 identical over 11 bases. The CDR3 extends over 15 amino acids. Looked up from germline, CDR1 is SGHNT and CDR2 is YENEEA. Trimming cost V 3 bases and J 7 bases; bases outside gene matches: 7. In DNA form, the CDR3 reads TGTGCCAGCAGCTTGAACGGACAGGGGGCAGGTGGCTACACCTTC. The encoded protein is CASSLNGQGAGGYTF.

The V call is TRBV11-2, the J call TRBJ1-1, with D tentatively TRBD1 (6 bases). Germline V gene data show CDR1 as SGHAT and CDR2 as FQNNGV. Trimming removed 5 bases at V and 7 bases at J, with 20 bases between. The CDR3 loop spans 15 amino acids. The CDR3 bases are TGTGCCAGCAGCGGTGCGGACAGTTCAGCTATTGAAGCTTTCTTT. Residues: CASSGADSSAIEAFF.

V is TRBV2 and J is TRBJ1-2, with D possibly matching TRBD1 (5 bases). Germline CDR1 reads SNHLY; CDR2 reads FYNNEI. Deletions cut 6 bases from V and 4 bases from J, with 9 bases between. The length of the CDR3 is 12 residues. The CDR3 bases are TGTGCCAGCAGCGCGGGACTCTATGGCTACACCTTC. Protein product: CASSAGLYGYTF. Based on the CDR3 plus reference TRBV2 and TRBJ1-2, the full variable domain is EPEVTQTPSHQVTQMGQEVILRCVPISNHLYFYWYRQILGQKVEFLVSFYNNEISEKSEIFDDQFSVERPDGSNFTLKIRSTKLEDSAMYFCASSAGLYGYTFGSGTRLTVV.

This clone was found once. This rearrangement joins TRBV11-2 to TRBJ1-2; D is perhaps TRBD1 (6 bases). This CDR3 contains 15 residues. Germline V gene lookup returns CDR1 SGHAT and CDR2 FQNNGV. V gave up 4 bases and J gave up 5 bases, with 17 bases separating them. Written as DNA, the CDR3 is TGTGCCAGCAGCTCTCCCCGGGGGCGGAGGTATGGCTACACCTTC. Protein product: CASSSPRGRRYGYTF.

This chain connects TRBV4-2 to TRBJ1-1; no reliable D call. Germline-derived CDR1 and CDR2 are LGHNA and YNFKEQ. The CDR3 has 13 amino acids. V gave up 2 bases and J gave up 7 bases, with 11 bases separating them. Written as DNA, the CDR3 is TGTGCCAGCAGCCAACGTCCGGCTAATGAAGCTTTCTTT. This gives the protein CASSQRPANEAFF.

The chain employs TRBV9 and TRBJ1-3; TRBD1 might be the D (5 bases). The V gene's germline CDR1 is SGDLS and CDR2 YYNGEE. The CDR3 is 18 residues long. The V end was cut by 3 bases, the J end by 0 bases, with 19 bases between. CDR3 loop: CASSAFGTVPDSGNTIYF. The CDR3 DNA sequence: TGTGCCAGCAGCGCATTCGGGACGGTCCCCGACTCTGGAAACACCATATATTTT.

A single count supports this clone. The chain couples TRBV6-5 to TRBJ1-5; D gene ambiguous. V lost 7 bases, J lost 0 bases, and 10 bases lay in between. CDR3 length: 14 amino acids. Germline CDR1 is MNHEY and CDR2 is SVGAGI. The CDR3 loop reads CASTEGNSNQPQHF. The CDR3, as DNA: TGTGCCAGCACGGAAGGGAATAGCAATCAGCCCCAGCATTTT.

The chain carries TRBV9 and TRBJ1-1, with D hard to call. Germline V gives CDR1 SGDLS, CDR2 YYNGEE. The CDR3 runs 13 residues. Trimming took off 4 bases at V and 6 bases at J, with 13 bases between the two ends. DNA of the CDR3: TGTGCCAGCAGCAAAGAGGCATTTTCTGAAGCTTTCTTT. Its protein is CASSKEAFSEAFF. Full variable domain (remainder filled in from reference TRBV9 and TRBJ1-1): DSGVTQTPKHLITATGQRVTLRCSPRSGDLSVYWYQQSLDQGLQFLIQYYNGEERAKGNILERFSAQQFPDLHSELNLSSLELGDSALYFCASSKEAFSEAFFGQGTRLTVV.

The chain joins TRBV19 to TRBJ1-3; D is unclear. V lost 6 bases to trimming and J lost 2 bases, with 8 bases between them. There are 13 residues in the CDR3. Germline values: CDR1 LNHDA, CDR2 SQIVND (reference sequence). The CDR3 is CASSMLAGNTIYF. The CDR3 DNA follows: TGTGCCAGTAGCATGCTGGCTGGAAACACCATATATTTT. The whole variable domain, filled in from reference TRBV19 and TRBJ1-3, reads DGGITQSPKYLFRKEGQNVTLSCEQNLNHDAMYWYRQDPGQGLRLIYYSQIVNDFQKGDIAEGYSVSREKKESFPLTVTSAQKNPTAFYLCASSMLAGNTIYFGEGSWLTVV.

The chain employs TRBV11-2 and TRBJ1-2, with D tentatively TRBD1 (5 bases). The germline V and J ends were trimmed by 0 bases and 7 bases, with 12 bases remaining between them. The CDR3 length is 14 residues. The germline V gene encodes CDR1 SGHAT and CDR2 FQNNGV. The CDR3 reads CASSLEPRAIGYTF. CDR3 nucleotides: TGTGCCAGCAGCTTAGAGCCCAGGGCCATTGGCTACACCTTC.

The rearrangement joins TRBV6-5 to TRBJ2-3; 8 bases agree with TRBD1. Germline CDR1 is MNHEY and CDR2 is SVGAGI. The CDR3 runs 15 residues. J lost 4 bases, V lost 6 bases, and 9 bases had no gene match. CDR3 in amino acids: CASRAWTGRSDTQYF. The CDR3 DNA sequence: TGTGCCAGCAGAGCGTGGACAGGGCGGTCAGATACGCAGTATTTT.

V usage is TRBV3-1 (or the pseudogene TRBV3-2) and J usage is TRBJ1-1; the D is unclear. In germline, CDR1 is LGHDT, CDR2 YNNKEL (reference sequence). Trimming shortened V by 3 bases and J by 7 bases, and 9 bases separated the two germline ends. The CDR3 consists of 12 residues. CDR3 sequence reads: CASSQRTNEAFF. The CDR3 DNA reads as TGTGCCAGCAGCCAGAGAACGAATGAAGCTTTCTTT.